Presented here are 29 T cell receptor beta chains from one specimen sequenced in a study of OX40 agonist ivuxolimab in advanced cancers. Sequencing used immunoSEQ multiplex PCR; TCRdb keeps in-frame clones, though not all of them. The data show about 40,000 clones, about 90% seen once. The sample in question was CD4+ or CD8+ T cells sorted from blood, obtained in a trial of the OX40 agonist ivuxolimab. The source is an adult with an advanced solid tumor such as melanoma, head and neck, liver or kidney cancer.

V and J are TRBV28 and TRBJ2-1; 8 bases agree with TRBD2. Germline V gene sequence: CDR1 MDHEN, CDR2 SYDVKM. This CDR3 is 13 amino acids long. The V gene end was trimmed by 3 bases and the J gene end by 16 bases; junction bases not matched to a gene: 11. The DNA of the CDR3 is TGTGCCAGCAGTTTGATTGGCGGGAGGAGTGGATTCTTC. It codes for CASSLIGGRSGFF.

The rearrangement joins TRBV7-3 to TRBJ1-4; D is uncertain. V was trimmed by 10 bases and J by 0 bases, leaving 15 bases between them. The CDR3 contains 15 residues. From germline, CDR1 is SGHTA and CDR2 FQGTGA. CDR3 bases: TGTGCCACTAGCAGGATGAGTGCAACTAATGAAAAACTGTTTTTT. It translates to CATSRMSATNEKLFF.

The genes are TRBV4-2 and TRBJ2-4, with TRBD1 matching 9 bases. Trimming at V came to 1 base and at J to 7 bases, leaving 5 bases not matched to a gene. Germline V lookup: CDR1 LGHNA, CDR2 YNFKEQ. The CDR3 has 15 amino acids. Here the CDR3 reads CASSQGDRDINIQYF. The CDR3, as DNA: TGTGCCAGCAGCCAAGGGGACAGGGATATCAACATTCAGTACTTC.

The CDR3 protein is CASSRRGERVSDTQYF. For the CDR3, the DNA is TGTGCCAGCAGCCGGAGGGGGGAGCGGGTCTCAGATACGCAGTATTTT. This sequence joins TRBV11-3 and TRBJ2-3, with D perhaps given as TRBD1 or TRBD2 (6 bases each). Germline assignment: CDR1 SGHNT and CDR2 YENEEA. The ends were cut back, 5 bases at V and 4 bases at J, with 19 bases in the middle. The CDR3 is made up of 16 amino acids.

For the CDR3, the DNA is TGTGCCAGCAGCTTAGCCTCAGGGGGACTCTCCTACGAGCAGTACTTC. Its protein is CASSLASGGLSYEQYF. The chain has TRBV11-2 and TRBJ2-7; D is possibly TRBD1 (7 bases). CDR1 is SGHAT, CDR2 FQNNGV, per germline. The length of the CDR3 is 16 residues. Deletions cut 1 base from V and 0 bases from J, with 13 bases between.

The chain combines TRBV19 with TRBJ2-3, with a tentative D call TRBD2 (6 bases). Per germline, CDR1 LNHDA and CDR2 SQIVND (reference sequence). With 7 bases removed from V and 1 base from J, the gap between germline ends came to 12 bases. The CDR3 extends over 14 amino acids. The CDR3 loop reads CASNKGGGTDTQYF. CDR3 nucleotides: TGTGCCAGTAACAAGGGCGGGGGCACAGATACGCAGTATTTT.

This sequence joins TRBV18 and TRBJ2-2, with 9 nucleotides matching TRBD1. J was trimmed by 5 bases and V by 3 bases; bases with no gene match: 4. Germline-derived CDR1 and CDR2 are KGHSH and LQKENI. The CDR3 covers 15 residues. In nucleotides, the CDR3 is TGTGCCAGCTCACCCGGGACAGGGAGAACCGGGGAGCTGTTTTTT. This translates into CASSPGTGRTGELFF.

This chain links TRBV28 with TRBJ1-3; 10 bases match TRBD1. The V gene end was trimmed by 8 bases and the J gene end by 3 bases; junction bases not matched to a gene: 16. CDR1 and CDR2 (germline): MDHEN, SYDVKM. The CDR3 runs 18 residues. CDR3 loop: CASLSQPGQGKGGNTIYF. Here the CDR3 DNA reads TGTGCCAGCTTATCCCAACCGGGACAGGGGAAGGGTGGAAACACCATATATTTT.

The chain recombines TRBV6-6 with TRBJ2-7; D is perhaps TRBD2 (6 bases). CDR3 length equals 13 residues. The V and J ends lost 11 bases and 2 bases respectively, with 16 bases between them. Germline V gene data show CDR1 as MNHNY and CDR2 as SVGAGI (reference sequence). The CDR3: CAGGVGGTYEQYF. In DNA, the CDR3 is TGTGCCGGGGGTGTCGGGGGAACCTACGAGCAGTACTTC.

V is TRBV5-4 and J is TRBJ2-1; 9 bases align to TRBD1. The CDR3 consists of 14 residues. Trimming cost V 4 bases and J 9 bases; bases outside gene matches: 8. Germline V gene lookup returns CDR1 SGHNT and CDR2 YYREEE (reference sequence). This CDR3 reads CASSTGTGRGEQFF. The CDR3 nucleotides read TGTGCCAGCAGCACCGGGACAGGGAGGGGTGAGCAGTTCTTC.

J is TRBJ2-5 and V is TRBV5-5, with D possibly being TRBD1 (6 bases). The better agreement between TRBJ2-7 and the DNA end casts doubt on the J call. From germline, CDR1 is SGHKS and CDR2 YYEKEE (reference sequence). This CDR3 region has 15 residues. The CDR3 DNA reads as TGTGCCAGCAGCTTGGCCGGGACATCCAGATACGAGCAGTACTTC. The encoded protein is CASSLAGTSRYEQYF.

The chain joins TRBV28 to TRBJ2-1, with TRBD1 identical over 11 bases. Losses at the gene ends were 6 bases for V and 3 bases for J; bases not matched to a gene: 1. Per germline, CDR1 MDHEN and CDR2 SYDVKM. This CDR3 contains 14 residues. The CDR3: CASRGTGGYNEQFF. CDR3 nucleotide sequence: TGTGCCAGCAGGGGGACAGGGGGCTACAATGAGCAGTTCTTC.

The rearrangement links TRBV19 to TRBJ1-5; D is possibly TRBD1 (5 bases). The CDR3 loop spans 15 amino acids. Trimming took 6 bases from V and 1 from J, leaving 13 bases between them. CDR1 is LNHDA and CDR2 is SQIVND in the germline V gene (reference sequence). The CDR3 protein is CASRIGGRSNQPQHF. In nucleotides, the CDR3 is TGTGCCAGTAGAATTGGGGGAAGAAGCAATCAGCCCCAGCATTTT.

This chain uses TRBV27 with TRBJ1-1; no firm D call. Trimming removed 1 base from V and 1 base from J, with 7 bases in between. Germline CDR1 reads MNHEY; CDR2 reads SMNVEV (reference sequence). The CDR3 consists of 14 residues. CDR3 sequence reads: CASSLFSRNTEAFF. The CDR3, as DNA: TGTGCCAGCAGTTTATTTTCCAGGAACACTGAAGCTTTCTTT.

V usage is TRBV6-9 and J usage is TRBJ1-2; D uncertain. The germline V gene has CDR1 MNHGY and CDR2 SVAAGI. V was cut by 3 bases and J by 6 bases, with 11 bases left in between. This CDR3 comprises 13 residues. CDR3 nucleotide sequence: TGTGCCAGCAGTTACTTTGGTCCAGATGGCTACACCTTC. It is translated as CASSYFGPDGYTF.

The CDR3 DNA follows: TGTGCCAGCAGTAGTGGGGGAGATGGAAACACCATATATTTT. Its translation: CASSSGGDGNTIYF. This rearrangement joins TRBV6-5 to TRBJ1-3, with D possibly TRBD1 on 5 matching bases. Per the germline V gene, CDR1 is MNHEY and CDR2 is SVGAGI. Deletions cut 5 bases from V and 3 bases from J, with 11 bases between. The length of the CDR3 is 14 residues.

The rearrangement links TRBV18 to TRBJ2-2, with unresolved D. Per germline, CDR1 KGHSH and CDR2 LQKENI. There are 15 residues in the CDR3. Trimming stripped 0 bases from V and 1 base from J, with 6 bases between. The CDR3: CASSPPVQNTGELFF. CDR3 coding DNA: TGTGCCAGCTCACCACCGGTACAGAACACCGGGGAGCTGTTTTTT.

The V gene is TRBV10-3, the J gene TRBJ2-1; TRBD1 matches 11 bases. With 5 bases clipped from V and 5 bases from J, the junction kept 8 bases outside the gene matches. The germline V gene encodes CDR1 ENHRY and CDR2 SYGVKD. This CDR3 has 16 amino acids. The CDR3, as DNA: TGTGCCATCAGTCGACTCGGGACAGGGGGGGACAATGAGCAGTTCTTC. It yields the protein CAISRLGTGGDNEQFF.

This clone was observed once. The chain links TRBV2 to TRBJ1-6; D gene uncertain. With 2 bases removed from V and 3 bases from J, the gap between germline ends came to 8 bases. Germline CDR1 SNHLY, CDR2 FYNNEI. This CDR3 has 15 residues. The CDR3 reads CASSERANYNSPLHF. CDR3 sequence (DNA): TGTGCCAGCAGTGAAAGGGCGAACTATAATTCACCCCTCCACTTT. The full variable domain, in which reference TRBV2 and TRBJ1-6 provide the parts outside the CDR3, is EPEVTQTPSHQVTQMGQEVILRCVPISNHLYFYWYRQILGQKVEFLVSFYNNEISEKSEIFDDQFSVERPDGSNFTLKIRSTKLEDSAMYFCASSERANYNSPLHFGNGTRLTVT.

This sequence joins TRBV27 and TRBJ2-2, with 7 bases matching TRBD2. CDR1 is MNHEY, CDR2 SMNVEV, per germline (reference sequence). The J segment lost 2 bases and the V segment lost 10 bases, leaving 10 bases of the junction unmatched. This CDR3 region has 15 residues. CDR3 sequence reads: CATQRASGNTGELFF. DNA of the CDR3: TGTGCCACCCAGAGGGCTAGCGGCAACACCGGGGAGCTGTTTTTT.

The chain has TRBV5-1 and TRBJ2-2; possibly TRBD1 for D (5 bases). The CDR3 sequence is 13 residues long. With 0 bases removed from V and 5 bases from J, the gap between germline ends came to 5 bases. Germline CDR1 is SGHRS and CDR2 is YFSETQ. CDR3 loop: CASSLEGTGELFF. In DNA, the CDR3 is TGCGCCAGCAGCTTGGAGGGGACCGGGGAGCTGTTTTTT.

The CDR3, as DNA: TGTGCCACCTGGACTAGCACAGATACGCAGTATTTT. This encodes CATWTSTDTQYF. The chain couples TRBV28 to TRBJ2-3; D may be TRBD2 (5 bases). V dropped 10 bases and J dropped 0 bases, with 8 bases sitting between them. The CDR3 consists of 12 residues. CDR1 and CDR2 from the germline V gene are MDHEN and SYDVKM.

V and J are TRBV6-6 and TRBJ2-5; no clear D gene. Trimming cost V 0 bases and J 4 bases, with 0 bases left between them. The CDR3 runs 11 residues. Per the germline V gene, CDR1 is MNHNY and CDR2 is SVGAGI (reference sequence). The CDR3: CASSYSETQYF. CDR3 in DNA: TGTGCCAGCAGTTACTCAGAGACCCAGTACTTC.

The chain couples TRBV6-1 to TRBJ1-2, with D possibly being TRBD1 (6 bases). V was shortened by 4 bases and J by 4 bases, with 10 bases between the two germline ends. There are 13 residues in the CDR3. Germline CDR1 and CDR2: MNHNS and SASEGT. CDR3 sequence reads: CASSAVTGYGYTF. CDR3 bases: TGTGCCAGCAGTGCGGTGACAGGCTATGGCTACACCTTC.

The CDR3 DNA reads TGTGCCTGGAGTGTGAACGTGAACACTGAAGCTTTCTTT. Its protein is CAWSVNVNTEAFF. V gene TRBV30 combines with J gene TRBJ1-1; D unclear. Germline lookup yields CDR1 GTSNPN and CDR2 SVGIG (reference sequence). CDR3 length equals 13 residues. V shed 0 bases and J shed 0 bases, with 5 bases lying between them.

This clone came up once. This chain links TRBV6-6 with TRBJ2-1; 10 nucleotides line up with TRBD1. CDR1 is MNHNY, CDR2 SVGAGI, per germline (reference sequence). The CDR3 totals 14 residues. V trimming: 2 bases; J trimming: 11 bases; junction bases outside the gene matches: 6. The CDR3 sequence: CASSYAGTGDKQFF. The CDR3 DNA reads TGTGCCAGCAGTTACGCCGGGACAGGGGACAAGCAGTTCTTC.

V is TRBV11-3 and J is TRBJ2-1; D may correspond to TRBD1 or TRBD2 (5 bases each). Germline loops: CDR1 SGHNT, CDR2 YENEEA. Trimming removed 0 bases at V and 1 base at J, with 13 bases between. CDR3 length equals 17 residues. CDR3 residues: CASSLDGGGRSYNEQFF. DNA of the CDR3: TGTGCCAGCAGCTTAGATGGGGGTGGGAGATCCTACAATGAGCAGTTCTTC.

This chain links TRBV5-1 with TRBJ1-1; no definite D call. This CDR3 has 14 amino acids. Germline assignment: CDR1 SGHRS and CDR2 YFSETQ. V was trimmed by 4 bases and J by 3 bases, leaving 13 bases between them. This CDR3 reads CASSPVGYYTEAFF. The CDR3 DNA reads TGCGCCAGCAGCCCGGTCGGATATTACACTGAAGCTTTCTTT.

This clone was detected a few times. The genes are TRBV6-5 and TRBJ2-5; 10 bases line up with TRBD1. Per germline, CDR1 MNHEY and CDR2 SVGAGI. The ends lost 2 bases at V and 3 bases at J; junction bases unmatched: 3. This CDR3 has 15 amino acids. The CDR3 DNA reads TGTGCCAGCAGTTACACCGGGACAGGGGAAGAGACCCAGTACTTC. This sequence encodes CASSYTGTGEETQYF.